These T cell receptor beta chains were read from a single sample in a study of T cell repertoires in cytomegalovirus infection. Antigens for these TCRs are unknown. Each CDR3 protein gets one entry after TCRdb re-called the reads with MiXCR. The table includes about 52,000 distinct CDR3 sequences, roughly 21% detected once. The sequencing used CD8+ T cells from cultured PBMCs, collected from culture after CMV antigen stimulation. The receptors were sampled from a human donor in good health (CMV status not recorded). Some clones in this sample may be carry-over from other donors' samples. Both conserved end residues are part of each CDR3. Fields, in order: V gene, D gene, CDR3 protein. A D gene is named only where the DNA matches it firmly.

TRBV4-2,-,CASSQDLGQQETQYF
TRBV6-5,-,CASSLGAYTEAFF
TRBV6-5,-,CASSYSIEGVTEAFF
TRBV7-9,TRBD1,CASSQRQGLSYEQYF
TRBV6-2/TRBV6-3,-,CASSYSGANVLTF
TRBV4-3,-,CASSQDWAVPYEQYF
TRBV6-8,-,CASRRDSNEQFF
TRBV7-2,TRBD2,CASSPSGTSAYNEQFF
TRBV10-3,-,CATSTAPRTEAFF
TRBV6-5,-,CASSSKDEETQYF
TRBV6-2/TRBV6-3,TRBD1,CASSYYRGAQETQYF
TRBV7-2,TRBD1,CASSFVQGANTEAFF
TRBV7-9,TRBD1,CASSLNRGTEAFF
TRBV28,TRBD1,CASSPGTGREDIQYF
TRBV29-1,-,CSVASVGNTIYF
TRBV11-1,-,CASSFLGGEQYF